This entry lists 18 T cell receptor beta chains sequenced from one sample in a study of blood T cell repertoires in COVID-19. The table came from immunoSEQ multiplex PCR; TCRdb's copy has only in-frame clones and leaves some out. This sample has about 200,000 clones; roughly 89% occur once, and the top ten carry roughly 0.6%. Material: peripheral blood. These receptors originate from a man in his fifties or sixties with acute or convalescent COVID-19.

The chain combines TRBV20-1 with TRBJ2-7; 7 nucleotides align to TRBD2. V dropped 6 bases and J dropped 5; count of bases not matched to a gene: 4. Per germline, CDR1 DFQATT and CDR2 SNEGSKA (reference sequence). This CDR3 contains 11 residues. The CDR3 bases are TGCAGTGCGGGTACTAGCGACGAGCAGTACGTC. This codes for CSAGTSDEQYV.

J is TRBJ2-5 and V is TRBV19; TRBD1 matches 8 bases. Germline CDR1 LNHDA, CDR2 SQIVND (reference sequence). CDR3 length: 13 residues. Trimming took 9 bases from V and 2 from J; bases not matched to a gene: 5. The CDR3 spells CASRQGSQETQYF. CDR3 nucleotide sequence: TGTGCCAGCAGACAGGGGTCACAAGAGACCCAGTACTTC.

This clone has only one observation. The chain recombines TRBV27 with TRBJ2-1; D not resolved. From germline, CDR1 is MNHEY and CDR2 SMNVEV (reference sequence). The CDR3 spans 13 residues. V was cut by 8 bases and J by 2 bases, with 10 bases left in between. CDR3 protein: CASGKTTYNEQFF. DNA of the CDR3: TGTGCCAGCGGAAAGACAACCTACAATGAGCAGTTCTTC.

This rearrangement joins TRBV5-4 to TRBJ2-3, with TRBD2 matching over 7 bases. V dropped 4 bases and J dropped 2; count of bases not matched to a gene: 4. This CDR3 is 14 amino acids long. Germline V lookup: CDR1 SGHNT, CDR2 YYREEE (reference sequence). The CDR3 DNA is TGTGCCAGCAGCGGCGCGGGAGTCACAGATACGCAGTATTTT. This encodes CASSGAGVTDTQYF.

The V and J genes are TRBV7-9 and TRBJ2-4, with D possibly matching TRBD1 (6 bases). Germline CDR1 is SEHNR and CDR2 is FQNEAQ (reference sequence). The CDR3 is 15 amino acids. Trimming removed 5 bases from V and 0 bases from J, with 11 bases in between. The CDR3 bases are TGTGCCAGCAGCATCGACAGGCGAGCCAAAAACATTCAGTACTTC. Translated: CASSIDRRAKNIQYF.

V is TRBV28 and J is TRBJ1-2, with TRBD1 as a possible D gene (6 bases). Germline V gene data show CDR1 as MDHEN and CDR2 as SYDVKM. The CDR3 loop spans 15 amino acids. Trimming stripped 5 bases from V and 8 bases from J, with 21 bases between. Written as DNA, the CDR3 is TGTGCCAGCAGTCCGTCGACAGGCGCGTTGGGCGGCTACACCTTC. It is translated as CASSPSTGALGGYTF.

V usage is TRBV9 and J usage is TRBJ1-1, with D unresolved. The CDR3 contains 14 residues. Trimming shortened V by 2 bases and J by 0 bases, and 8 bases separated the two germline ends. The germline gives CDR1 SGDLS, CDR2 YYNGEE. The CDR3 loop reads CASSVGVMNTEAFF. DNA of the CDR3: TGTGCCAGCAGCGTGGGCGTCATGAACACTGAAGCTTTCTTT.

The chain combines TRBV5-8 with TRBJ2-2; D is unclear. The germline V gene has CDR1 SGHTS and CDR2 YDEGEE. V lost 0 bases, J lost 4 bases, and 10 bases lay in between. This CDR3 spans 15 amino acids. The chain's CDR3 is CASSLEPRSTGELFF. CDR3 nucleotide sequence: TGTGCCAGCAGCTTGGAGCCGCGATCCACCGGGGAGCTGTTTTTT.

This chain joins TRBV3-1 (or the pseudogene TRBV3-2) and TRBJ1-3; D is unresolved. Germline V CDR1 and CDR2: LGHDT, YNNKEL (reference sequence). The CDR3 is 13 amino acids. Trimming took 6 bases from V and 1 from J, leaving 7 bases between them. In DNA, the CDR3 is TGTGCCAGCAGTCCTCTTTCTGGAAACACCATATATTTT. This gives the protein CASSPLSGNTIYF.

The chain has TRBV7-8 and TRBJ1-3, with D tentatively TRBD1 (5 bases). Germline V gene data show CDR1 as SGHVS and CDR2 as FQNEAQ. V was clipped by 2 bases and J by 1 base, with 12 bases between them. This CDR3 has 16 residues. CDR3 in amino acids: CASSLSGPGSGNTIYF. The CDR3 bases are TGTGCCAGCAGCTTATCAGGGCCGGGTTCTGGAAACACCATATATTTT.

The J gene is TRBJ2-3, the V gene TRBV28; TRBD1 aligns across 8 bases. V shed 7 bases, J shed 3 bases, and the junction held 12 bases outside the gene matches. CDR3 length: 16 residues. Germline V gives CDR1 MDHEN, CDR2 SYDVKM. The CDR3 sequence: CASNPWTGRQTDTQYF. As DNA, the CDR3 is TGTGCCAGCAATCCGTGGACAGGGCGGCAGACAGATACGCAGTATTTT. Drawing the rest from reference TRBV28 and TRBJ2-3, the complete variable domain is DVKVTQSSRYLVKRTGEKVFLECVQDMDHENMFWYRQDPGLGLRLIYFSYDVKMKEKGDIPEGYSVSREKKERFSLILESASTNQTSMYLCASNPWTGRQTDTQYFGPGTRLTVL.

The J gene is TRBJ2-3, the V gene TRBV5-5; 11 bases fit TRBD2. J lost 4 bases, V lost 1 base, and 8 bases had no gene match. The CDR3 runs to 17 residues. The germline V gene encodes CDR1 SGHKS and CDR2 YYEKEE (reference sequence). CDR3 sequence: CASSLFSGRASADTQYF. The CDR3 region has the DNA TGTGCCAGCAGCTTGTTTAGCGGGAGGGCCAGTGCAGATACGCAGTATTTT.

V and J are TRBV28 and TRBJ2-6, with D uncertain. V lost 3 bases, J lost 3 bases, and 3 bases lay in between. The V gene's germline CDR1 is MDHEN and CDR2 SYDVKM. The CDR3 has 13 residues. Here the CDR3 reads CASSLRGANVLTF. As DNA, the CDR3 is TGTGCCAGCAGTTTGCGTGGGGCCAACGTCCTGACTTTC.

The genes are TRBV7-3 and TRBJ2-2, with 11 nucleotides matching TRBD1. Germline loops: CDR1 SGHTA, CDR2 FQGTGA. J gave up 4 bases and V 5 bases, and 12 bases lay outside the gene matches. This CDR3 has 18 residues. The CDR3: CASSLNPGQGVVTGELFF. The CDR3 DNA reads TGTGCCAGCAGCCTCAACCCGGGACAGGGGGTGGTCACCGGGGAGCTGTTTTTT.

The J gene is TRBJ2-6, the V gene TRBV28; D is possibly TRBD2 (6 bases). The CDR3 extends over 18 amino acids. V was clipped by 2 bases and J by 0 bases, with 14 bases between them. The V gene's germline CDR1 is MDHEN and CDR2 SYDVKM. The CDR3 region has the DNA TGTGCCAGCAGTTTAAGGAGAGGGCGGGGCTCTGGGGCCAACGTCCTGACTTTC. It is translated as CASSLRRGRGSGANVLTF. The full variable domain, rest sourced from reference TRBV28 and TRBJ2-6, is DVKVTQSSRYLVKRTGEKVFLECVQDMDHENMFWYRQDPGLGLRLIYFSYDVKMKEKGDIPEGYSVSREKKERFSLILESASTNQTSMYLCASSLRRGRGSGANVLTFGAGSRLTVL.

V usage is TRBV5-1 and J usage is TRBJ2-3; the D gene is possibly TRBD2 (6 bases). Looked up from germline, CDR1 is SGHRS and CDR2 is YFSETQ. CDR3 length: 16 amino acids. Between the trimmed V and J ends, which lost 3 bases and 0 bases, there was a span of 14 bases. CDR3 region: CASSSPPGTSTDTQYF. The CDR3 nucleotides read TGCGCCAGCAGCTCCCCCCCCGGGACTAGCACAGATACGCAGTATTTT.

V gene TRBV28 combines with J gene TRBJ2-7; tentative D call: TRBD2 (5 bases). This CDR3 contains 12 residues. V gave up 10 bases and J gave up 3 bases, with 13 bases separating them. The germline CDR1 and CDR2 sequences are MDHEN and SYDVKM. CDR3 sequence: CATFSENYEQYF. The CDR3 DNA reads TGTGCCACCTTTAGCGAAAACTACGAGCAGTACTTC.

The chain employs TRBV3-1 (or the pseudogene TRBV3-2) and TRBJ2-1; 11 nucleotides agree with TRBD2. Per germline, CDR1 LGHDT and CDR2 YNNKEL (reference sequence). This CDR3 region has 19 residues. V dropped 5 bases and J dropped 2; count of bases not matched to a gene: 14. DNA of the CDR3: TGTGCCAGCAGCTCCAATCCCGGGACTAGCGGAAAGGCCTACAATGAGCAGTTCTTC. As protein: CASSSNPGTSGKAYNEQFF.